This is a list of T cell receptor beta chains from one sample in a study of blood T cells in healthy people across ages. TCRdb used MiXCR to reprocess the 5' RACE reads, holding one entry per CDR3 protein. This sample has over a million distinct CDR3 sequences, with 45% found just once. The source material was blood. All receptors derive from a woman between 55 and 75 years old in good health. Both conserved end residues are part of each CDR3. The order of the fields is D gene, V gene, J gene, clone size, CDR3 DNA, CDR3 protein. A D gene is named only where the DNA matches it firmly. Size is stated for part of the rows, as once, few or many counts, or as a class when the clone is expanded.

d_call: .
v_call: TRBV28
j_call: TRBJ2-1
clone_size: .
cdr3_nt: TGTGCCAGCAGTTATCGCGTGAGTGAGCAGTTCTTC
cdr3_aa: CASSYRVSEQFF

d_call: .
v_call: TRBV3-1
j_call: TRBJ2-7
clone_size: .
cdr3_nt: TGTGCCAGCAGCCACGGGACTGGATCCTACAATGAGCAGTACTTC
cdr3_aa: CASSHGTGSYNEQYF

d_call: .
v_call: TRBV9
j_call: TRBJ2-1
clone_size: .
cdr3_nt: TGTGCCAGCAGCGTACGGCTCGAGGTGGTAGCGGCAGATGAGCAGTTCTTC
cdr3_aa: CASSVRLEVVAADEQFF

d_call: .
v_call: TRBV7-9
j_call: TRBJ1-4
clone_size: .
cdr3_nt: TGTGCCAGCAGCCCGACATTCGGTGAAAAACTGTTTTTT
cdr3_aa: CASSPTFGEKLFF

d_call: .
v_call: TRBV5-1
j_call: TRBJ2-2
clone_size: .
cdr3_nt: TGCGCCAGCAGCTTGGGTCTAGAGACCGGGGAGCTGTTTTTT
cdr3_aa: CASSLGLETGELFF

d_call: .
v_call: TRBV14
j_call: TRBJ2-5
clone_size: .
cdr3_nt: TGTGCCAGCAGCCAAGATGGGGGCCTTGGCCAAGAGACCCAGTACTTC
cdr3_aa: CASSQDGGLGQETQYF

d_call: .
v_call: TRBV6-4
j_call: TRBJ2-3
clone_size: .
cdr3_nt: TGTGCCAGCATTTATACAGGGAATGGGGCCCGAGATACGCAGTATTTT
cdr3_aa: CASIYTGNGARDTQYF

d_call: .
v_call: TRBV7-7
j_call: TRBJ2-1
clone_size: once
cdr3_nt: TGTGCCAGCAGCCCAGGGGTCTTGTCCTACAATGAGCAGTTCTTC
cdr3_aa: CASSPGVLSYNEQFF

d_call: TRBD1
v_call: TRBV20-1
j_call: TRBJ1-5
clone_size: .
cdr3_nt: TGCAGTGCTAGAGCTCCCAGTGCGAGACAGGGGTACAATCAGCCCCAGCATTTT
cdr3_aa: CSARAPSARQGYNQPQHF

d_call: TRBD1
v_call: TRBV9
j_call: TRBJ1-2
clone_size: many
cdr3_nt: TGTGCCAGCAGCGGCGGGACAGGGGGCGCCGGCTATGGCTACACCTTC
cdr3_aa: CASSGGTGGAGYGYTF

d_call: .
v_call: TRBV12-3/TRBV12-4
j_call: TRBJ2-1
clone_size: .
cdr3_nt: TGTGCCAGCAGTTGGCAGGGCTCCTACAATGAGCAGTTCTTC
cdr3_aa: CASSWQGSYNEQFF

d_call: .
v_call: TRBV7-6
j_call: TRBJ2-3
clone_size: .
cdr3_nt: TGTGCCAGCAGCTCATCACTGACTAGCACAGATACGCAGTATTTT
cdr3_aa: CASSSSLTSTDTQYF

d_call: .
v_call: TRBV20-1
j_call: TRBJ2-5
clone_size: .
cdr3_nt: TGCAGTGCTAGAGATAACAATTTGGGGGAGACCCAGTACTTC
cdr3_aa: CSARDNNLGETQYF

d_call: .
v_call: TRBV12-3/TRBV12-4
j_call: TRBJ2-6
clone_size: .
cdr3_nt: TGTGCCAGCACCTACAAGGCTCAATCCTCTGGGGCCAACGTCCTGACTTTC
cdr3_aa: CASTYKAQSSGANVLTF

d_call: .
v_call: TRBV6-1
j_call: TRBJ2-7
clone_size: .
cdr3_nt: TGTACCAGCAGTGAAGGACTCCTCGTTTGGGCCCAGTACTTC
cdr3_aa: CTSSEGLLVWAQYF

d_call: TRBD2
v_call: TRBV5-1
j_call: TRBJ2-7
clone_size: .
cdr3_nt: TGCGCCAGCAGGGGAAGCGGGAGCGAGCAGTACTTC
cdr3_aa: CASRGSGSEQYF

d_call: TRBD2
v_call: TRBV7-2
j_call: TRBJ2-7
clone_size: .
cdr3_nt: TGTGCCAGCAGCTGGACTAGAATCTACGAGCAGTACTTC
cdr3_aa: CASSWTRIYEQYF

d_call: TRBD2
v_call: TRBV20-1
j_call: TRBJ2-7
clone_size: few
cdr3_nt: TGCAGTGCTAGAGTGGCGGGAGGGACCTACGAGCAGTACTTC
cdr3_aa: CSARVAGGTYEQYF

d_call: TRBD1
v_call: TRBV25-1
j_call: TRBJ2-5
clone_size: .
cdr3_nt: TGTGCCAGCAATACCGGGACAGGGGCCCAGTACTTC
cdr3_aa: CASNTGTGAQYF

d_call: .
v_call: TRBV6-1
j_call: TRBJ2-7
clone_size: .
cdr3_nt: TGTGCCAGCAGAAAAGGCGGACTTGACTCCTACGAGCAGTACTTC
cdr3_aa: CASRKGGLDSYEQYF

d_call: .
v_call: TRBV4-1
j_call: TRBJ1-3
clone_size: .
cdr3_nt: TGCGCCAGCAGCCAAGACACAGGGCATGGAAACACCATATATTTT
cdr3_aa: CASSQDTGHGNTIYF

d_call: .
v_call: TRBV20-1
j_call: TRBJ2-6
clone_size: .
cdr3_nt: TGCAGTGCTAGGACGAGGGCCAACGTCCTGACTTTC
cdr3_aa: CSARTRANVLTF

d_call: .
v_call: TRBV5-1
j_call: TRBJ2-1
clone_size: .
cdr3_nt: TGCGCCAGCAGCTTGGGCACTAGCATCTACAATGAGCAGTTCTTC
cdr3_aa: CASSLGTSIYNEQFF

d_call: .
v_call: TRBV11-2
j_call: TRBJ2-1
clone_size: .
cdr3_nt: TGTGCCAGCAGCGCATCGGATGAGCAGTTCTTC
cdr3_aa: CASSASDEQFF

d_call: .
v_call: TRBV12-3/TRBV12-4
j_call: TRBJ2-5
clone_size: few
cdr3_nt: TGTGCCAGCAGTTTGGAGGGCGGGGTGTGGGAGACCCAGTACTTC
cdr3_aa: CASSLEGGVWETQYF

d_call: .
v_call: TRBV29-1
j_call: TRBJ2-5
clone_size: many
cdr3_nt: TGCAGCGTCGACGACTTAATGAAGACCCAGTACTTC
cdr3_aa: CSVDDLMKTQYF

d_call: .
v_call: TRBV2
j_call: TRBJ2-1
clone_size: .
cdr3_nt: TGTGCCAGCCGTGGTGGGGGGCGAGGACCCTACAATGAGCAGTTCTTC
cdr3_aa: CASRGGGRGPYNEQFF

d_call: .
v_call: TRBV20-1
j_call: TRBJ2-1
clone_size: many
cdr3_nt: TGCAGTGCTAGAGTCCGCGGCAGAGGCCTCTGGGGTGAGCAGTTCTTC
cdr3_aa: CSARVRGRGLWGEQFF

d_call: .
v_call: TRBV14
j_call: TRBJ2-7
clone_size: few
cdr3_nt: TGTGCCAGCAGCCAGTGGCAGGGAAGCTACGAGCAGTACTTC
cdr3_aa: CASSQWQGSYEQYF

d_call: TRBD1
v_call: TRBV12-3/TRBV12-4
j_call: TRBJ2-5
clone_size: .
cdr3_nt: TGTGCCAGCAGCGACGCGGGACAGGACACCGGGCAGTACTTC
cdr3_aa: CASSDAGQDTGQYF

d_call: .
v_call: TRBV6-1
j_call: TRBJ1-5
clone_size: .
cdr3_nt: TGTGCCAGCAGGCCCGTCGGGGGCAATCAGCCCCAGCATTTT
cdr3_aa: CASRPVGGNQPQHF

d_call: .
v_call: TRBV10-3
j_call: TRBJ1-1
clone_size: .
cdr3_nt: TGTGCCATCAGGCCTTTAAAGGGACTGGAGAACACTGAAGCTTTCTTT
cdr3_aa: CAIRPLKGLENTEAFF

d_call: TRBD1
v_call: TRBV6-1
j_call: TRBJ1-1
clone_size: .
cdr3_nt: TGTGCCAGCAGTGTACAGGGGGGCGGCACTGAAGCTTTCTTT
cdr3_aa: CASSVQGGGTEAFF

d_call: TRBD2
v_call: TRBV27
j_call: TRBJ2-1
clone_size: .
cdr3_nt: TGTGCCAGCAGTTTATCGGCTAGCGGGGCGGGCAATGAGCAGTTCTTC
cdr3_aa: CASSLSASGAGNEQFF

d_call: TRBD2
v_call: TRBV6-2/TRBV6-3
j_call: TRBJ2-5
clone_size: .
cdr3_nt: TGTGCCAGCTTATCGCGAACTAGCGGGAGGACAGAGACCCAGTACTTC
cdr3_aa: CASLSRTSGRTETQYF

d_call: TRBD2
v_call: TRBV7-3
j_call: TRBJ2-6
clone_size: .
cdr3_nt: TGTGCCAGCAGCCCACGGGGGGGGACCTACTCTGGGGCCAACGTCCTGACTTTC
cdr3_aa: CASSPRGGTYSGANVLTF

d_call: .
v_call: TRBV7-9
j_call: TRBJ1-1
clone_size: once
cdr3_nt: TGTGCCAGCAGCTTCCCGCCGCGGGTGAATGAAGCTTTCTTT
cdr3_aa: CASSFPPRVNEAFF

d_call: .
v_call: TRBV29-1
j_call: TRBJ2-5
clone_size: .
cdr3_nt: TGCAGCGTTGGTGGGGTGCTGGAGACCCAGTACTTC
cdr3_aa: CSVGGVLETQYF

d_call: TRBD2
v_call: TRBV2
j_call: TRBJ2-7
clone_size: .
cdr3_nt: TGTGCCGGCAGTGGGGCTAGCGGGAGCTCGTACGAGCAGTACTTC
cdr3_aa: CAGSGASGSSYEQYF

d_call: .
v_call: TRBV25-1
j_call: TRBJ2-4
clone_size: .
cdr3_nt: TGTGCCAGCAGTGACCTGGTTGAAAACATTCAGTACTTC
cdr3_aa: CASSDLVENIQYF

d_call: .
v_call: TRBV9
j_call: TRBJ2-1
clone_size: few
cdr3_nt: TGTGCCAGCAGCGGACAGAAGAATGAGCAGTTCTTC
cdr3_aa: CASSGQKNEQFF

d_call: .
v_call: TRBV20-1
j_call: TRBJ2-6
clone_size: .
cdr3_nt: TGCAGTGCTAGCGGGGGCAACGTCCTGACTTTC
cdr3_aa: CSASGGNVLTF

d_call: .
v_call: TRBV27
j_call: TRBJ1-2
clone_size: few
cdr3_nt: TGTGCCAGCAGCGAAGCAGGGCTGCAGAACTATGGCTACACCTTC
cdr3_aa: CASSEAGLQNYGYTF

d_call: TRBD2
v_call: TRBV20-1
j_call: TRBJ2-7
clone_size: few
cdr3_nt: TGCAGTGGGACTAGCGGGGACTACGAGCAGTACTTC
cdr3_aa: CSGTSGDYEQYF

d_call: .
v_call: TRBV10-2
j_call: TRBJ1-1
clone_size: .
cdr3_nt: TGCGCCAGCCAGTTTGACACTGAAGCTTTCTTT
cdr3_aa: CASQFDTEAFF

d_call: TRBD2
v_call: TRBV29-1
j_call: TRBJ2-1
clone_size: .
cdr3_nt: TGCAGCGTTAAGGGGAGGGAAAATGAGCAGTTCTTC
cdr3_aa: CSVKGRENEQFF

d_call: .
v_call: TRBV13
j_call: TRBJ2-4
clone_size: .
cdr3_nt: TGTGCCAGCAGTACTACCGCCGATGAGCAGTACTTC
cdr3_aa: CASSTTADEQYF

d_call: TRBD2
v_call: TRBV7-8
j_call: TRBJ2-7
clone_size: once
cdr3_nt: TGTGCCAGCAGCTTAGTAGGGACTACCTACGGGCAGTACTTC
cdr3_aa: CASSLVGTTYGQYF

d_call: TRBD2
v_call: TRBV5-1
j_call: TRBJ2-7
clone_size: few
cdr3_nt: TGCGCCAGCAGCTTACTAGCGGGAGGGATCTCCTACGAGCAGTACTTC
cdr3_aa: CASSLLAGGISYEQYF

d_call: .
v_call: TRBV29-1
j_call: TRBJ2-5
clone_size: .
cdr3_nt: TGCAGCGTTGCTAATTCTGAGCAGTACTTC
cdr3_aa: CSVANSEQYF

d_call: .
v_call: TRBV18
j_call: TRBJ2-5
clone_size: .
cdr3_nt: TGTGCCAGCTTACTTAGCGGAAGCCAAGAGACCCAGTACTTC
cdr3_aa: CASLLSGSQETQYF

d_call: TRBD1
v_call: TRBV5-1
j_call: TRBJ2-4
clone_size: .
cdr3_nt: TGCGCCAGCAGCTTGGAGGGACAGGGGGTCAAAAACATTCAGTACTTC
cdr3_aa: CASSLEGQGVKNIQYF

d_call: .
v_call: TRBV27
j_call: TRBJ2-1
clone_size: .
cdr3_nt: TGTGCCAGCAGTCCTCGTCAGTCCAATGAGCAGTTCTTC
cdr3_aa: CASSPRQSNEQFF

d_call: .
v_call: TRBV6-5
j_call: TRBJ2-1
clone_size: .
cdr3_nt: TGTGCCAGCAGTTACCTGCTTAGACGGGACAATGAGCAGTTCTTC
cdr3_aa: CASSYLLRRDNEQFF

d_call: .
v_call: TRBV5-1
j_call: TRBJ2-7
clone_size: .
cdr3_nt: TGCGCCAGCAGCTTGGAGGGGGGACGGGACGAGCAGTACTTC
cdr3_aa: CASSLEGGRDEQYF

d_call: .
v_call: TRBV20-1
j_call: TRBJ2-6
clone_size: .
cdr3_nt: TGCAGTGCTAGCGGGGGGCTCACTGGGGCCAACGTCCTGACTTTC
cdr3_aa: CSASGGLTGANVLTF

d_call: .
v_call: TRBV20-1
j_call: TRBJ2-1
clone_size: .
cdr3_nt: TGCAGTGCCAGGGACTCTCAACTCTACAATGAGCAGTTCTTC
cdr3_aa: CSARDSQLYNEQFF